These T cell receptor beta chains were read from a single sample in a study of T-cell reconstitution after alpha-beta-depleted transplantation in children. A single record per CDR3 protein comes from TCRdb applying MiXCR to the PCR reads. The table shows almost 500,000 distinct CDR3 sequences, with roughly an eighth occurring only once. The sequencing used PBMCs from the stem cell graft donor, collected from the stem cell graft. These receptors all stem from a human donor who donated a stem cell graft to a child with combined immunodeficiency. CDR3s include the opening cysteine and the closing phenylalanine or tryptophan. The D gene is left open where the match is weak. Clone size is given for some rows only: seen once, a few or many times, or a class if the clone is expanded.

clone_size | j_call | cdr3_length | v_call | d_call | cdr3_aa | cdr3_nt
few | TRBJ1-4 | 14 | TRBV7-7 | NA | CASNPLEQNEKLFF | TGTGCTAGCAACCCCTTAGAGCAGAATGAAAAACTGTTTTTT
many | TRBJ2-5 | 16 | TRBV29-1 | TRBD2 | CSVELAESRSQETQYF | TGCAGCGTTGAACTAGCGGAAAGTAGAAGCCAAGAGACCCAGTACTTC
many | TRBJ2-1 | 12 | TRBV12-3/TRBV12-4 | NA | CASSFSRHEQFF | TGTGCCAGCAGTTTTTCTCGGCATGAGCAGTTCTTC
many | TRBJ2-3 | 17 | TRBV7-9 | NA | CASSLVLAGGYTDTQYF | TGTGCCAGCAGCTTAGTACTCGCAGGAGGCTACACAGATACGCAGTATTTT
NA | TRBJ2-1 | 17 | TRBV20-1 | TRBD2 | CSARDLMGLAGGHEQFF | TGCAGTGCTAGAGATCTAATGGGACTAGCGGGCGGCCATGAGCAGTTCTTC
many | TRBJ2-3 | 15 | TRBV20-1 | NA | CSARGPLQFTDTQYF | TGCAGTGCTAGAGGCCCTTTACAGTTCACAGATACGCAGTATTTT
few | TRBJ2-1 | 13 | TRBV2 | TRBD2 | CASRRTSNNEQFF | TGTGCCAGCAGACGGACTAGCAACAATGAGCAGTTCTTC
NA | TRBJ2-1 | 14 | TRBV15 | NA | CATLSSGLGDEQFF | TGTGCCACTCTGAGTTCCGGTCTGGGGGATGAGCAGTTCTTC
few | TRBJ2-3 | 17 | TRBV9 | TRBD2 | CASSGTSGRALPDTQYF | TGTGCCAGCAGCGGGACTAGCGGGAGGGCCCTCCCAGATACGCAGTATTTT
NA | TRBJ2-1 | 16 | TRBV15 | TRBD2 | CATSRVTGGRYNEQFF | TGTGCCACCAGCAGAGTGACGGGAGGGAGGTACAATGAGCAGTTCTTC
many | TRBJ2-1 | 16 | TRBV24-1 | TRBD2 | CATSAGSSGKYNEQFF | TGTGCCACCAGTGCCGGGTCCAGCGGGAAATACAATGAGCAGTTCTTC
NA | TRBJ1-2 | 13 | TRBV20-1 | TRBD1 | CSARDDRGYGYTF | TGCAGTGCTAGAGACGACAGGGGGTATGGCTACACCTTC
NA | TRBJ2-3 | 13 | TRBV4-3 | NA | CASSRDSRATQYF | TGCGCCAGCTCGCGGGACTCTCGAGCTACGCAGTATTTT
many | TRBJ2-5 | 13 | TRBV7-8 | NA | CASSLALIETQYF | TGTGCCAGCAGCTTAGCGCTAATTGAGACCCAGTACTTC
few | TRBJ2-5 | 13 | TRBV5-1 | NA | CASSLQVGETQYF | TGCGCCAGCAGCTTGCAGGTCGGGGAGACCCAGTACTTC
NA | TRBJ2-1 | 15 | TRBV6-2/TRBV6-3 | NA | CASSYPGRWIPEQFF | TGTGCCAGCAGTTACCCGGGTCGATGGATCCCTGAGCAGTTCTTC
NA | TRBJ2-3 | 15 | TRBV15 | NA | CATSRRLSSTDTQYF | TGTGCCACCAGTAGGAGACTTTCTAGCACAGATACGCAGTATTTT
NA | TRBJ2-3 | 16 | TRBV7-2 | NA | CASSLNPLYSTDTQYF | TGTGCCAGCAGCTTAAACCCACTATATTCCACAGATACGCAGTATTTT
NA | TRBJ1-2 | 12 | TRBV6-6 | TRBD1 | CASTNDRVGYTF | TGTGCCAGCACCAACGACAGGGTGGGCTACACCTTC
NA | TRBJ2-7 | 14 | TRBV5-1 | TRBD1 | CASSSGTGPYEHYF | TGCGCCAGCAGTTCCGGGACAGGGCCCTACGAGCACTACTTC
NA | TRBJ2-3 | 12 | TRBV6-1 | NA | CASTSRTDTQYF | TGTGCCAGCACCAGTCGCACAGATACGCAGTATTTT
NA | TRBJ2-1 | 17 | TRBV7-2 | TRBD2 | CASRRGAGGLSYNEQFF | TGTGCCAGCAGGAGGGGTGCGGGAGGGCTCTCCTACAATGAGCAGTTCTTC
NA | TRBJ2-7 | 14 | TRBV18 | NA | CASSPEGWDYEQYF | TGTGCCAGCTCACCAGAGGGTTGGGACTACGAGCAGTACTTC
NA | TRBJ1-1 | 16 | TRBV4-3 | NA | CASSQGWTEMNTEAFF | TGCGCCAGCAGCCAAGGGTGGACAGAAATGAACACTGAAGCTTTCTTT
many | TRBJ2-2 | 15 | TRBV27 | NA | CASSFGLQNTGELFF | TGTGCCAGCAGTTTCGGACTACAAAACACCGGGGAGCTGTTTTTT
NA | TRBJ2-6 | 15 | TRBV12-3/TRBV12-4 | NA | CASSSGAGGANVLTF | TGTGCCAGCAGTTCGGGGGCAGGGGGGGCCAACGTCCTGACTTTC
NA | TRBJ2-3 | 13 | TRBV24-1 | NA | CATRNGFTDTQYF | TGTGCCACCCGGAACGGATTCACAGATACGCAGTATTTT
NA | TRBJ1-6 | 17 | TRBV5-5 | TRBD1 | CASSLGRTGVVNSPLHF | TGTGCCAGCAGCTTGGGTCGGACAGGGGTCGTAAATTCACCCCTCCACTTT
many | TRBJ2-5 | 17 | TRBV20-1 | TRBD2 | CSAKGGSGRGPKETQYF | TGCAGTGCTAAAGGAGGTAGCGGGAGGGGGCCCAAAGAGACCCAGTACTTC
few | TRBJ2-1 | 16 | TRBV4-2 | NA | CASSQDSQGSYNEQFF | TGTGCCAGCAGCCAAGATTCACAGGGCTCCTACAATGAGCAGTTCTTC
many | TRBJ2-1 | 15 | TRBV12-3/TRBV12-4 | TRBD1 | CASSWRTGGSNEQFF | TGTGCCAGCTCCTGGAGGACAGGAGGATCCAATGAGCAGTTCTTC
NA | TRBJ1-1 | 17 | TRBV21-1 | NA | CASSKAPQGAPNTEAFF | TGTGCCAGCAGCAAAGCCCCTCAGGGGGCCCCGAACACTGAAGCTTTCTTT
NA | TRBJ2-3 | 17 | TRBV5-6 | NA | CASSLNWETNHLLTQYF | TGTGCCAGCAGCTTAAATTGGGAGACAAACCACCTTCTTACGCAGTATTTT
few | TRBJ2-3 | 15 | TRBV5-1 | NA | CASSPQGTSTDTQYF | TGCGCCAGCAGCCCACAGGGGACTAGCACAGATACGCAGTATTTT
many | TRBJ2-3 | 14 | TRBV20-1 | TRBD1 | CSFPRQGSTDTQYF | TGCAGTTTTCCTCGACAGGGTAGCACAGATACGCAGTATTTT
many | TRBJ2-5 | 16 | TRBV29-1 | TRBD1 | CSVLTKEGQGQGSQYF | TGCAGCGTTCTGACGAAAGAAGGACAGGGCCAAGGGTCCCAGTACTTC
NA | TRBJ2-2 | 15 | TRBV25-1 | NA | CASSEYRLNTGELFF | TGTGCCAGCAGTGAATACAGGCTAAACACCGGGGAGCTGTTTTTT
NA | TRBJ2-1 | 20 | TRBV28 | TRBD2 | CASSLFPGLAGGFLGNEQFF | TGTGCCAGCAGTTTATTTCCGGGACTAGCGGGAGGATTTTTGGGTAATGAGCAGTTCTTC
few | TRBJ1-2 | 14 | TRBV9 | TRBD1 | CASSVATGTYGYTF | TGTGCCAGCAGCGTAGCGACAGGGACGTATGGCTACACCTTC
NA | TRBJ2-1 | 18 | TRBV19 | NA | CASSTPFIISGQNNEQFF | TGTGCCAGTAGTACCCCCTTTATTATCAGCGGGCAAAACAATGAGCAGTTCTTC
NA | TRBJ1-1 | 19 | TRBV5-6 | NA | CASSPPRAEQTYLNTEAFF | TGTGCCAGCAGCCCACCCAGGGCCGAACAAACTTATCTGAACACTGAAGCTTTCTTT
NA | TRBJ2-5 | 15 | TRBV12-3/TRBV12-4 | TRBD2 | CASSLETAGRETQYF | TGTGCCAGCAGTTTAGAGACAGCGGGGCGAGAGACCCAGTACTTC
many | TRBJ2-3 | 16 | TRBV6-5 | NA | CASSYSSGDSTDTQYF | TGTGCCAGCAGTTACTCGAGCGGAGATAGCACAGATACGCAGTATTTT
NA | TRBJ2-3 | 17 | TRBV5-1 | TRBD2 | CASSWKLAGDEPDTQYF | TGCGCCAGCAGCTGGAAGCTAGCGGGTGATGAACCGGATACGCAGTATTTT
few | TRBJ1-6 | 18 | TRBV30 | NA | CAWSVTTTGLSYNSPLHF | TGTGCCTGGAGTGTTACAACGACAGGCCTCTCCTATAATTCACCCCTCCACTTT